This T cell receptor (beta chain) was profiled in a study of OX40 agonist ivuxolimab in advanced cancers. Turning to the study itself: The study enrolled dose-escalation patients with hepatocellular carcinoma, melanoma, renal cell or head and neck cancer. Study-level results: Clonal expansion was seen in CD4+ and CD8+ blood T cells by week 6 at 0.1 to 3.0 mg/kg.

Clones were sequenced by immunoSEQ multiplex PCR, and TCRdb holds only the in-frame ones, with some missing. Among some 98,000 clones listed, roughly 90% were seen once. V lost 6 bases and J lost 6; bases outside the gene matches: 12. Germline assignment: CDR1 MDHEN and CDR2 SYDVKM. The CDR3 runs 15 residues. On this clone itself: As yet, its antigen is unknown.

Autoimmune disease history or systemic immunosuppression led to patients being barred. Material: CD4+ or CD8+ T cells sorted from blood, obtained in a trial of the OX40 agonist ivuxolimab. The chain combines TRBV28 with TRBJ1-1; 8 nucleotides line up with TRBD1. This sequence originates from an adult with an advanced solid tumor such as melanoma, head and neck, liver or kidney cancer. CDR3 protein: CASRPRTGGFAEAFF. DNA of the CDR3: TGTGCCAGCAGACCTCGTACAGGGGGATTCGCTGAAGCTTTCTTT. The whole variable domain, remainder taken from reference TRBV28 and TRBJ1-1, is DVKVTQSSRYLVKRTGEKVFLECVQDMDHENMFWYRQDPGLGLRLIYFSYDVKMKEKGDIPEGYSVSREKKERFSLILESASTNQTSMYLCASRPRTGGFAEAFFGQGTRLTVV.